A selection of T cell receptor beta chains follows, all from one sample in a study of shared clonotypes between healthy human individuals. Repertoires were generated with immunoSEQ multiplex PCR, while TCRdb's copy carries only in-frame clones and drops some. The sample has hundreds of thousands of clones, around 97% seen once; the top ten hold roughly 0.05%. The source material was naive CD4+ T cells sorted from blood. All receptors come from a woman aged 30 to 39 in good health. CDR3s leave out the opening cysteine and the closing phenylalanine or tryptophan.

J | V | CDR3
TRBJ2-1 | TRBV28 | ASSLAGGGNEQF
TRBJ1-1 | TRBV28 | ASSFSGKAWTEAF
TRBJ1-2 | TRBV5-1 | ASSLTVNYGYT
TRBJ2-1 | TRBV5-1 | ASSTVAGEYNEQF
TRBJ2-3 | TRBV28 | ASSSLDHLMSTDTQY
TRBJ2-1 | TRBV19 | ASRNGSSYNEQF
- | TRBV30 | AWSLSGFYEQY
TRBJ2-7 | TRBV4-2 | ASSQDSGGRAPYEQY
TRBJ2-7 | TRBV5-1 | ASSSTQGYEQY
TRBJ2-3 | TRBV29-1 | SVEIVGGDTQY
TRBJ2-5 | TRBV19 | ATKSDRAQETQY
TRBJ1-5 | TRBV7-8 | ASSPGRSNQPQH
TRBJ2-5 | TRBV4-1 | ASSAGHGNQETQY
TRBJ2-7 | TRBV6-6 | ASRARTYEQY
TRBJ2-5 | TRBV2 | ASSRGAYETQY
TRBJ2-1 | TRBV28 | ASSSRGPVRYNEQF
TRBJ2-1 | TRBV27 | ASRLGYLDEQF
TRBJ1-5 | TRBV6-6 | ASRFGGMYQPQH
TRBJ2-7 | TRBV27 | ASSLSLVSSEQY
TRBJ2-7 | TRBV18 | ASSPTSETYEQY
TRBJ1-2 | TRBV11-2 | ASSVTGTPAYGYT
TRBJ1-4 | TRBV11-2 | ASSLVDDRPGKELF
TRBJ1-2 | TRBV5-1 | ASGLGSGVYGYT
TRBJ2-7 | TRBV15 | ATSPQGSSYEQY
TRBJ2-2 | TRBV9 | ASRKTGGLTGELF
TRBJ1-3 | TRBV5-1 | ASSLTGAGNTIY
TRBJ2-5 | TRBV25-1 | ASTPSGPTGETQY
- | TRBV5-1 | ASSPWGQGWGSEQY
TRBJ1-2 | TRBV28 | ASSPRQGYT
- | TRBV4-2 | ASSQEAPRSPHEQY
TRBJ2-7 | TRBV11-2 | ASSLNRVRSYEQY
TRBJ2-3 | TRBV7-9 | ASSSDTQY
TRBJ1-4 | TRBV18 | ASSSTATNEKLF
TRBJ2-5 | TRBV2 | ASVLPSGVETQY
TRBJ2-2 | TRBV10-1 | ASSGMRGTGELF
TRBJ1-5 | TRBV7-8 | ASSVTRGDNYRSNQPQH
TRBJ1-5 | TRBV28 | ASMGEEAASDQPQH
TRBJ1-4 | TRBV5-4 | ASSLVGHSNEKLF
TRBJ1-4 | TRBV2 | ASSGGDRRANEKLF
TRBJ2-1 | TRBV27 | ASCTGTPLSEQF
TRBJ2-1 | TRBV5-1 | ASSLARRDPGNEQF